Presented here are 2 T cell receptor beta chains from one specimen sequenced in a study of identical twins. TCRdb recomputed calls from the 5' RACE reads with MiXCR, one row per CDR3 protein. The table records 570,000 or so distinct CDR3 sequences, roughly 9.9% of them present only once. The sample was also reused in another study, on yellow fever vaccine responses in identical twins.

The material sequenced was PBMCs. The receptors were sampled from a woman between 18 and 30 years old in good health.

This clonotype was detected ten times or more. The chain joins TRBV12-3 or TRBV12-4 to TRBJ1-4; 8 bases are shared with TRBD1. This CDR3 has 14 amino acids. Trimming took 4 bases from V and 5 from J; bases not matched to a gene: 3. CDR3 sequence reads: CASSSRTGNEKLFF. In DNA form, the CDR3 reads TGTGCCAGCAGTTCTCGGACAGGGAATGAAAAACTGTTTTTT.

This clonotype has just one count. The chain combines TRBV7-6 with TRBJ2-7; 8 bases are a match to TRBD2. This CDR3 spans 13 amino acids. Germline lookup yields CDR1 SGHVS and CDR2 FNYEAQ. The V and J ends lost 6 bases and 7 bases, in that order; junction bases with no gene match: 8. The CDR3 is CASRSGGGGEQYF. The DNA for the CDR3 is TGTGCCAGCAGGTCCGGGGGCGGGGGGGAGCAGTACTTC.